This T cell receptor beta chain derives from a study of T-cell memory formation after mild COVID-19. Study-level results: Researchers report contracting CD4+ clones mostly in CM and EM, with CD8+ clones in EMRA. Pre-infection memory already had some responding clones, implying cross-reactive memory joined. Clones contracting over day 15 to 85 were CD4/CD8 balanced, with later expanders leaning CD4+.

Turning to this clonotype: Antigen: not known.

Germline CDR1 MDHEN, CDR2 SYDVKM. This CDR3 has 13 residues. The V and J ends lost 5 bases and 6 bases, in that order; junction bases with no gene match: 6. One entry per CDR3 protein, called by TCRdb with MiXCR from the 5' RACE reads. The sample records around 220,000 distinct CDR3 sequences, around 15% being singletons. Sequenced input: PBMCs or a T cell subset sorted from them (not recorded which). This receptor was identified in a man younger than 35 who had mild COVID-19 (a few samples of this study predate the infection). Cell type and time point are not known. The chain uses TRBV28 and TRBJ1-1, with TRBD1 matching over 7 bases. The CDR3 region has the DNA TGTGCCAGCAGTATGTTAGACAGGGCTGAAGCTTTCTTT. Translated, it gives CASSMLDRAEAFF.